The 5 T cell receptor beta chains reported below all come from one sample, sequenced in a study of cytomegalovirus exposure and HLA in healthy donors. Here immunoSEQ multiplex PCR was the method, and the copy in TCRdb shows in-frame clones only, minus some. Here the sample spans about 130,000 clones, approximately 82% being singletons. The source material was PBMCs. All receptors come from a man aged 25 to 40 in good health and CMV-seropositive.

This sequence joins TRBV27 and TRBJ2-1; D possibly corresponds to TRBD2 (7 bases). V was trimmed by 1 base and J by 7 bases, leaving 17 bases between them. The CDR3 sequence is 16 residues long. CDR1 is MNHEY, CDR2 SMNVEV, per germline (reference sequence). The CDR3: CASSLFAGASTNEQFF. CDR3 bases: TGTGCCAGCAGTTTATTTGCGGGGGCCTCCACAAATGAGCAGTTCTTC.

The chain recombines TRBV10-2 with TRBJ2-5; 10 bases align to TRBD2. CDR3 size: 15 residues. CDR1 and CDR2 from the germline V gene are WSHSY and SAAADI. V was pared by 2 bases and J by 2 bases, with 2 bases of the junction left unmatched. CDR3 in DNA: TGCGCCAGCAGTGAGGGGACTAGCGCACAAGAGACCCAGTACTTC. This translates into CASSEGTSAQETQYF.

The rearrangement joins TRBV9 to TRBJ2-3; 8 nucleotides line up with TRBD1. Trimming took 2 bases from V and 2 from J; bases not matched to a gene: 4. This CDR3 spans 15 amino acids. Looked up from germline, CDR1 is SGDLS and CDR2 is YYNGEE. CDR3 bases: TGTGCCAGCAGCGTCCGGGACAGGTTCACAGATACGCAGTATTTT. Protein: CASSVRDRFTDTQYF.

The gene calls are TRBV2 and TRBJ2-2, with 8 nucleotides matching TRBD1. Germline loops: CDR1 SNHLY, CDR2 FYNNEI. The CDR3 is made up of 16 amino acids. With 6 bases clipped from V and 1 base from J, the junction kept 7 bases outside the gene matches. The CDR3 loop is CASSPRGQGNTGELFF. The DNA of the CDR3 is TGTGCCAGCAGCCCCAGAGGACAGGGGAACACCGGGGAGCTGTTTTTT.

The chain recombines TRBV28 with TRBJ2-3, with 9 bases matching TRBD1. V shed 10 bases, J shed 4 bases, and the junction held 21 bases outside the gene matches. CDR1 and CDR2 (germline): MDHEN, SYDVKM. The length of the CDR3 is 18 residues. The CDR3 nucleotides read TGTGCCACCACTGGACAGGGGTTACTTCCGGGGCCCGCAGATACGCAGTATTTT. Translating it yields CATTGQGLLPGPADTQYF.